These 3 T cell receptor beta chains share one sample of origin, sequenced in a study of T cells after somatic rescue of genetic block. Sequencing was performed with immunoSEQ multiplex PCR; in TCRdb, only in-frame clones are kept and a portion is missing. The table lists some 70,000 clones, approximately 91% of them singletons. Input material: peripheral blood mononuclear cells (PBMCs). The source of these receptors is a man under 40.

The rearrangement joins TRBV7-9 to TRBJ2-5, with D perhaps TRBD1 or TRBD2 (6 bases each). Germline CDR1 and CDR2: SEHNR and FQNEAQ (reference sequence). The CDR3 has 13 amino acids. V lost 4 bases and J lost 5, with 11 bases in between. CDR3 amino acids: CASSSTGRETQYF. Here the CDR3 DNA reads TGTGCCAGCAGCTCAACAGGGAGGGAGACCCAGTACTTC.

Here the CDR3 reads CASSNNGDSDAYEQYF. The DNA of the CDR3 is TGTGCCAGCAGCAATAATGGAGACAGCGACGCCTACGAGCAGTACTTC. The rearrangement links TRBV21-1 to TRBJ2-7; the D segment call TRBD1 is taken from the table without a DNA check. TRBV21-1 is reported as a pseudogene. The CDR3 consists of 16 residues.

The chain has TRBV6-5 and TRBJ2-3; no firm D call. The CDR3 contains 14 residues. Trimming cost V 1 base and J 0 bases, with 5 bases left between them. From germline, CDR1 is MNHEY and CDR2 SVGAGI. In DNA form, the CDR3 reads TGTGCCAGCAGTTACTTGCGCAGCACAGATACGCAGTATTTT. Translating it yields CASSYLRSTDTQYF.